The 30 T cell receptor beta chains presented below share a single source sample, sequenced in a study of shared clonotypes between healthy human individuals. Profiling relied on immunoSEQ multiplex PCR, and the TCRdb table lists in-frame clones only, not all of them. Of over a million clones detected, around 95% appear once; the ten largest clones hold about 1.2%. Sample: naive CD4+ T cells sorted from blood. Subset given: CD45RA+ positively selected. Receptors were obtained from a man aged 25 to 40 in good health.

V gene TRBV18 combines with J gene TRBJ2-7, with no clear D. The V and J ends lost 0 bases and 6 bases respectively, with 12 bases between them. CDR3 length: 14 amino acids. The germline V gene has CDR1 KGHSH and CDR2 LQKENI. The CDR3 nucleotides are TGTGCCAGCTCACCACCGGCGAAGGGTCGCGAGCAGTACTTC. This codes for CASSPPAKGREQYF.

CDR3 residues: CASSSAGTGGNYGYTF. As DNA, the CDR3 is TGTGCCAGCAGTTCAGCCGGGACAGGGGGCAACTATGGCTACACCTTC. The rearrangement uses TRBV28 and TRBJ1-2, with 12 bases aligning to TRBD1. Unmatched junction bases numbered 5, after V lost 4 bases and J lost 2 bases. CDR3 length: 16 residues. Germline V lookup: CDR1 MDHEN, CDR2 SYDVKM.

The rearrangement uses TRBV11-3 and TRBJ2-2, with TRBD2 matching 8 bases. Germline values: CDR1 SGHNT, CDR2 YENEEA. The CDR3 runs 17 residues. V lost 1 base, J lost 4 bases, and 8 bases stayed unmatched. The DNA for the CDR3 is TGTGCCAGCAGCTTAGTGGTGACTAGCGAGGGCACCGGGGAGCTGTTTTTT. Its translation is CASSLVVTSEGTGELFF.

This clone was counted only a few times. This chain uses TRBV9 with TRBJ2-1, with 9 bases lining up with TRBD2. Germline V gene lookup returns CDR1 SGDLS and CDR2 YYNGEE. CDR3 length: 14 amino acids. V was clipped by 3 bases and J by 10 bases; unmatched bases: 8. The CDR3 bases are TGTGCCAGCAGCGCCGGACTAGCGCTTGGGGAGCAGTTCTTC. Translated: CASSAGLALGEQFF.

The gene calls are TRBV29-1 and TRBJ1-5; 10 positions agree with TRBD1. V lost 5 bases to trimming and J lost 4 bases; unmatched junction nucleotides: 5. The CDR3 is made up of 14 amino acids. Per germline, CDR1 SQVTM and CDR2 ANQGSEA. In DNA, the CDR3 is TGCAGCGTTAAGGGACAGGGGACAAATCAGCCCCAGCATTTT. It specifies CSVKGQGTNQPQHF.

The V call is TRBV19, the J call TRBJ2-3, with 7 bases that match TRBD1. V was clipped by 5 bases and J by 2 bases; unmatched bases: 10. This CDR3 is 16 amino acids long. CDR1 and CDR2 from the germline V gene are LNHDA and SQIVND (reference sequence). CDR3 nucleotides: TGTGCCAGTAGTGACGCGCCGACAGGGATCACAGATACGCAGTATTTT. Translation gives CASSDAPTGITDTQYF.

Points on this clone: Different DNA sequences within this sample yield the same CDR3. CDR3 protein: CASRGQPNTEAFF. DNA for the CDR3: TGTGCCAGTAGAGGGCAGCCGAACACTGAAGCTTTCTTT. The V call is TRBV19, the J call TRBJ1-1, with D hard to call. This CDR3 comprises 13 residues. Per the germline V gene, CDR1 is LNHDA and CDR2 is SQIVND (reference sequence). V lost 6 bases and J lost 1, with 9 bases in between.

The genes are TRBV7-9 and TRBJ1-2; 7 nucleotides line up with TRBD1. CDR1 SEHNR and CDR2 FQNEAQ come from the germline V gene (reference sequence). V shed 5 bases and J 3 bases; nucleotides not matched to a gene: 12. CDR3 length equals 16 residues. This CDR3 reads CASSTLTGDLYYGYTF. The CDR3, as DNA: TGTGCCAGCAGCACACTAACAGGGGATCTATACTATGGCTACACCTTC.

The CDR3 nucleotides are TGCGCCAGCAGCTTGGACTGGGGAGGCACCATATATTTT. Translating gives CASSLDWGGTIYF. The V and J genes are TRBV5-1 and TRBJ1-3; D call uncertain. This CDR3 has 13 residues. CDR1 is SGHRS, CDR2 YFSETQ, per germline. Trimming took off 0 bases at V and 9 bases at J, with 10 bases between the two ends.

This sequence joins TRBV6-7 and TRBJ2-7; 14 nucleotides align to TRBD2. TRBV6-7 is assigned to the ORF class and has an uncertain function. The V and J ends lost 7 bases and 10 bases, in that order; junction bases with no gene match: 24. The CDR3 has 19 residues. CDR3 in amino acids: CASTPPQEAGLAGGPLQYF. The CDR3, as DNA: TGTGCCAGCACTCCCCCCCAGGAGGCAGGACTAGCGGGAGGACCTCTCCAGTACTTC.

Turning to this clone: Sequence at one end of the junction differs from germline and may be a read error. Different DNA sequences within this sample yield the same CDR3. V usage is TRBV5-6 and J usage is TRBJ2-1; D is unresolved. The CDR3 is 12 amino acids. CDR1 and CDR2 (germline): SGHDT, YYEEEE. The CDR3 DNA reads TGTGCCAGCAGCTTGTCCTCCAATGAGCAGTTCTTC. The encoded protein is CASSLSSNEQFF.

The genes are TRBV30 and TRBJ2-7, with 9 bases aligning to TRBD1. The CDR3 is 12 amino acids. CDR1 is GTSNPN, CDR2 SVGIG, per germline (reference sequence). The J segment lost 5 bases and the V segment lost 3 bases, leaving 2 bases of the junction unmatched. The CDR3 here is CAWRDRGDEQYF. CDR3 bases: TGTGCCTGGAGGGACAGGGGCGACGAGCAGTACTTC. The full variable domain, in which reference TRBV30 and TRBJ2-7 provide the parts outside the CDR3, is SQTIHQWPATLVQPVGSPLSLECTVEGTSNPNLYWYRQAAGRGLQLLFYSVGIGQISSEVPQNLSASRPQDRQFILSSKKLLLSDSGFYLCAWRDRGDEQYFGPGTRLTVT.

The genes are TRBV25-1 and TRBJ2-7, with a weak D call TRBD2 (5 bases). Trimming left V 5 bases short and J 2 bases short, with 13 bases between. The CDR3 runs 14 residues. CDR1 and CDR2 (germline): MGHDK, SYGVNS. The CDR3 nucleotides read TGTGCCAGCAGTTATAGGGAGCCCCCCTACGAGCAGTACTTC. Translation: CASSYREPPYEQYF.

The rearrangement joins TRBV5-1 to TRBJ1-2; TRBD1 matches at 11 bases. There are 15 residues in the CDR3. Germline loops: CDR1 SGHRS, CDR2 YFSETQ. Trimming at V came to 0 bases and at J to 4 bases, leaving 2 bases not matched to a gene. CDR3 in amino acids: CASSLGTGGSYGYTF. Written as DNA, the CDR3 is TGCGCCAGCAGCTTGGGGACAGGGGGCTCCTATGGCTACACCTTC.

In this sample, this clone turned up once. An end of the junction does not agree with germline; a read error may underlie this. J is TRBJ2-7 and V is TRBV5-4; D may be TRBD1 or TRBD2 (6 bases each). The germline V gene encodes CDR1 SGHNT and CDR2 YYREEE (reference sequence). The CDR3 length is 16 residues. The CDR3: CAGSLEGQISMGEQYF. The CDR3 DNA reads TGTGCCGGCAGCTTGGAGGGACAAATCTCTATGGGGGAGCAGTACTTC.

V gene TRBV6-4 combines with J gene TRBJ1-2, with 8 bases identical to TRBD1. CDR3 size: 15 residues. Per the germline V gene, CDR1 is MRHNA and CDR2 is SNTAGT. With V trimmed by 6 bases and J by 3 bases, 9 bases remained unmatched. Written as DNA, the CDR3 is TGTGCCAGCAGCCCTCGCGCGACAGGGGACTATGGCTACACCTTC. This encodes CASSPRATGDYGYTF.

This clone came up once. Other nucleotide sequences from this sample produce the same CDR3. The chain joins TRBV9 to TRBJ2-1; TRBD2 aligns across 9 bases. This CDR3 has 16 amino acids. With 4 bases clipped from V and 4 bases from J, the junction kept 9 bases outside the gene matches. Germline CDR1 SGDLS, CDR2 YYNGEE. The CDR3 DNA reads as TGTGCCAGCAGCCCTCGAGGTAGCGGGAGTTACAATGAGCAGTTCTTC. It specifies CASSPRGSGSYNEQFF.

The chain is built from TRBV5-1 and TRBJ2-3, with a tentative D call TRBD2 (6 bases). Germline loops: CDR1 SGHRS, CDR2 YFSETQ. V lost 0 bases and J 4 bases, leaving 15 bases between the germline ends. The CDR3 runs 16 residues. CDR3 sequence: CASSLVGREFSDTQYF. DNA of the CDR3: TGCGCCAGCAGCTTGGTTGGTCGGGAGTTTTCAGATACGCAGTATTTT.

The chain has TRBV5-6 and TRBJ2-1, with 7 bases identical to TRBD2. V shed 5 bases, J shed 1 base, and the junction held 9 bases outside the gene matches. This CDR3 has 16 amino acids. Germline CDR1 SGHDT, CDR2 YYEEEE. The CDR3 nucleotides read TGTGCCAGCAGTCCTGCAGGCGGGAGTTCCTACAATGAGCAGTTCTTC. Translation gives CASSPAGGSSYNEQFF.

CDR3 region: CASSPGRVATNEKLFF. Written as DNA, the CDR3 is TGTGCCAGCTCACCAGGGAGAGTTGCAACTAATGAAAAACTGTTTTTT. The chain is built from TRBV18 and TRBJ1-4; D is unclear. Germline V gene lookup returns CDR1 KGHSH and CDR2 LQKENI. The CDR3 loop spans 16 amino acids. V lost 2 bases and J lost 0, with 10 bases in between.

This chain links TRBV10-3 with TRBJ2-1; 8 bases are a match to TRBD2. The ends lost 2 bases at V and 2 bases at J; junction bases unmatched: 5. From germline, CDR1 is ENHRY and CDR2 SYGVKD. This CDR3 comprises 16 residues. The CDR3 is CAISERAGAPYNEQFF. The CDR3 DNA reads as TGTGCCATCAGTGAGCGAGCGGGGGCCCCCTACAATGAGCAGTTCTTC.

As concerns this clone: Other nucleotide sequences from this sample produce the same CDR3. The rearrangement joins TRBV6-5 to TRBJ2-3; D is possibly TRBD1 (6 bases). V was shortened by 0 bases and J by 5 bases, with 6 bases between the two germline ends. Germline values: CDR1 MNHEY, CDR2 SVGAGI. The length of the CDR3 is 13 residues. The CDR3 sequence: CASSYSTGDTQYF. CDR3 nucleotides: TGTGCCAGCAGTTACTCGACAGGAGATACGCAGTATTTT.

The chain links TRBV7-2 to TRBJ1-3, with a tentative D call TRBD1 (5 bases). The CDR3 totals 14 residues. Trimming took 5 bases from V and 2 from J, leaving 10 bases between them. Per the germline V gene, CDR1 is SGHTA and CDR2 is FQGNSA. The CDR3 reads CASSRQTTGNTIYF. As DNA, the CDR3 is TGTGCCAGCAGCCGACAGACCACTGGAAACACCATATATTTT.

The J gene is TRBJ2-1, the V gene TRBV30, with 13 bases fitting TRBD2. The J segment lost 3 bases and the V segment lost 2 bases, leaving 10 bases of the junction unmatched. The CDR3 is 18 amino acids. Germline assignment: CDR1 GTSNPN and CDR2 SVGIG (reference sequence). CDR3 amino acids: CAWSSSRTSGRFYNEQFF. The CDR3 DNA is TGTGCCTGGAGTAGTTCTCGGACTAGCGGGAGATTCTACAATGAGCAGTTCTTC.

For this clone: Other DNA sequences in this sample translate to the same CDR3. This chain links TRBV19 with TRBJ2-7; 7 nucleotides align to TRBD1. V dropped 4 bases and J dropped 3; count of bases not matched to a gene: 0. The CDR3 is 12 amino acids. The germline V gene encodes CDR1 LNHDA and CDR2 SQIVND (reference sequence). The CDR3 DNA sequence: TGTGCCAGTAGTAGACAGGGCTACGAGCAGTACTTC. Its translation is CASSRQGYEQYF. Full variable domain (remainder filled in from reference TRBV19 and TRBJ2-7): DGGITQSPKYLFRKEGQNVTLSCEQNLNHDAMYWYRQDPGQGLRLIYYSQIVNDFQKGDIAEGYSVSREKKESFPLTVTSAQKNPTAFYLCASSRQGYEQYFGPGTRLTVT.

The rearrangement links TRBV6-5 to TRBJ1-1, with D uncertain. Germline V CDR1 and CDR2: MNHEY, SVGAGI. Trimming left V 8 bases short and J 6 bases short, with 16 bases between. The CDR3 is 13 residues long. DNA for the CDR3: TGTGCCAGCTTTCACGCTACCCAGGCTGAAGCTTTCTTT. Translation gives CASFHATQAEAFF.

The chain employs TRBV29-1 and TRBJ1-3; possible D gene TRBD1, 5 bases. CDR3 length equals 12 residues. V lost 5 bases to trimming and J lost 4 bases, with 9 bases between them. Germline CDR1 and CDR2: SQVTM and ANQGSEA. The CDR3 bases are TGCAGCGTTACGGGACGCGGAAACACCATATATTTT. The encoded protein is CSVTGRGNTIYF. The full variable domain, in which reference TRBV29-1 and TRBJ1-3 provide the parts outside the CDR3, is SAVISQKPSRDICQRGTSLTIQCQVDSQVTMMFWYRQQPGQSLTLIATANQGSEATYESGFVIDKFPISRPNLTFSTLTVSNMSPEDSSIYLCSVTGRGNTIYFGEGSWLTVV.

The V call is TRBV28, the J call TRBJ2-3; 7 nucleotides line up with TRBD1. The germline gives CDR1 MDHEN, CDR2 SYDVKM. The CDR3 covers 14 residues. Trimming removed 5 bases from V and 2 bases from J; junction bases left unmatched: 4. CDR3 region: CASSQGGNTDTQYF. The CDR3 DNA reads as TGTGCCAGCAGTCAAGGGGGCAACACAGATACGCAGTATTTT.

This sequence joins TRBV30 and TRBJ2-3, with a tentative D call TRBD2 (5 bases). The CDR3 extends over 12 amino acids. Deletions cut 6 bases from V and 0 bases from J, with 7 bases between. Looked up from germline, CDR1 is GTSNPN and CDR2 is SVGIG (reference sequence). Here the CDR3 reads CACRGSTDTQYF. The CDR3 DNA sequence: TGTGCCTGCCGAGGGAGCACAGATACGCAGTATTTT.

The CDR3 DNA follows: TGCACCAGCAGCCAAGAAGGTGGTGGACCGACCAATCAGCCCCAGCATTTT. It encodes CTSSQEGGGPTNQPQHF. This chain connects TRBV1 to TRBJ1-5. TRBV1 is flagged as a pseudogene. This CDR3 is built from 17 residues.